This T cell receptor (beta chain) was captured in a study of blood T cell repertoires in COVID-19 (dated by TCRdb to the early 2020s). Background for the entire study: Collaborator samples came from the United States, Italy and Spain and covered acute and convalescent phases of COVID-19. The material from the prospective study consisted of cDNA or gDNA derived from T cells, B-cell-depleted T cells, or PBMCs. The dataset comprised deeply sampled blood TCRbeta repertoires from subjects exposed to, actively infected with, or recovered from COVID-19. The repertoires were made available in a free public database intended to serve as a resource for research on the immune response to SARS-CoV-2. Samples came from the ongoing ImmuneRACE study (first 160 participants) plus 1,254 subjects from 6 global collaborators. Sample metadata almost always included a de-identified subject ID, COVID-19 status, age in years and sex. Where HLA class I and class II types were available, the types were taken from metadata supplied by the sample provider, not from assay-based typing.

Collaborating institutions collected whole blood in K2EDTA tubes following their own protocols. For TCRbeta analysis, collaborator samples were shipped as frozen whole blood, as isolated PBMCs, or as DNA extracted from either sample type. TCRbeta CDR3 regions were amplified from genomic DNA by means of the immunoSEQ Assay, a bias-controlled multiplex PCR. Per the original workflow: The number of nucleated cells in each sample was estimated from the amplification of reference gene primers within the assay. Sequence reads were collapsed and filtered to measure the absolute abundance of every unique TCRbeta CDR3 rearrangement. For each sample, productive Simpson clonality was calculated as the square root of Simpson's diversity index across productive rearrangements. This is the immuneACCESS table as TCRdb keeps it, with only in-frame sequences that have V and J called. A part of the clones is gone; compared with another copy, unresolved V genes explain less than half, and the rest is unexplained. V and J calls and clone size are given by that table; D and trimming were obtained from the DNA. The sample yields some 82,000 clones; 90% to 95% were counted once. 1.9% of the sample lies in the top ten.

Looking up the germline V gene yields CDR1 SGHVS and CDR2 FQNEAQ. The V and J ends are trimmed by 0 bases and 5 bases, leaving 11 bases between them. From its cysteine to its phenylalanine, the CDR3 spans 14 amino acids. Only the CDR3 part of the read is kept: 42 bases, read in frame from the first base. Study-level results and caveats: Clinical and demographic metadata were provided uncurated, with the amount varying by source and participant.

As regards this clone: Its antigen specificity is not known. No much larger clonotype is one base removed from it; base qualities were not supplied.

The chain is assembled from TRBV7-8 and TRBJ2-7, and perhaps TRBD2 as D gene, on 5 matching bases. The receptor comes from a woman aged 45-59 years in a cohort sampled during active COVID-19. The sequenced material came from peripheral blood. The CDR3 in this case is CASSLAAGRHEQYF. DNA sequence: TGTGCCAGCAGCTTAGCGGCGGGTCGACACGAGCAGTACTTC. This CDR3, with the reference TRBV7-8 and TRBJ2-7 proteins standing in past its ends, gives the full variable domain GAGVSQSPRYKVAKRGQDVALRCDPISGHVSLFWYQQALGQGPEFLTYFQNEAQLDKSGLPSDRFFAERPEGSVSTLKIQRTQQEDSAVYLCASSLAAGRHEQYFGPGTRLTVT.